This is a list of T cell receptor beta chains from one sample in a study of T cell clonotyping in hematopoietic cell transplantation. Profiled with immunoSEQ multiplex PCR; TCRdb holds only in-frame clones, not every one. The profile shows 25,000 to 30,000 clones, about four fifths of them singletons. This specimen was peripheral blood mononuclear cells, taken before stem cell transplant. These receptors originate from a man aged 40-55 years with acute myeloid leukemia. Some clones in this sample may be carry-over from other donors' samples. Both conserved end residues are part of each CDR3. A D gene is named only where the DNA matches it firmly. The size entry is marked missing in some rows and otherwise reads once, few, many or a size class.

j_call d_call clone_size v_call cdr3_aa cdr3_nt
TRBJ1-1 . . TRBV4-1 CASSQVSFMNTEAFF TGCGCCAGCAGCCAAGTAAGCTTCATGAACACTGAAGCTTTCTTT
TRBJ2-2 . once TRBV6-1 CASSEPGEAGELFF TGTGCCAGCAGTGAGCCAGGGGAGGCCGGGGAGCTGTTTTTT
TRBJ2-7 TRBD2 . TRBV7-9 CASSSILGTSGRYEQYF TGTGCCAGCAGCTCAATTCTAGGGACTAGCGGGAGGTACGAGCAGTACTTC
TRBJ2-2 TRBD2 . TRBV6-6 CASSYYLAGNTGELFF TGTGCCAGCAGTTACTACCTAGCGGGGAACACCGGGGAGCTGTTTTTT
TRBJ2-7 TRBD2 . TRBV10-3 CAISEARGRGSYEQYF TGTGCCATCAGTGAGGCCCGGGGGAGGGGTTCCTACGAGCAGTACTTC
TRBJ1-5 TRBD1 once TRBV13 CASGQPRGLENGMEQPQHF TGTGCCAGCGGACAACCCAGGGGGCTGGAGAATGGGATGGAGCAGCCCCAGCATTTT
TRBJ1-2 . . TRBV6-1 CASSEAAQGDYGYTF TGTGCCAGCAGTGAAGCCGCCCAGGGCGACTATGGCTACACCTTC
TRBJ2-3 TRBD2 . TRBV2 CASSDPSGNTDTQYF TGTGCCAGCAGTGACCCTAGCGGGAACACAGATACGCAGTATTTT
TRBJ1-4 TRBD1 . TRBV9 CASSSSRGHEKLFF TGTGCCAGCAGCTCCTCCAGGGGGCATGAAAAACTGTTTTTT
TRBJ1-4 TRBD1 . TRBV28 CASRFLFRGQEKLFF TGTGCCAGCCGTTTTTTGTTCAGGGGGCAGGAAAAACTGTTTTTT
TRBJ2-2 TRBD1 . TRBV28 CASRGGTGMTGELFF TGTGCCAGCAGGGGCGGGACAGGGATGACCGGGGAGCTGTTTTTT
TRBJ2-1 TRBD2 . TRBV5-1 CASSSRTGGGGEQFF TGCGCCAGCAGCTCTCGGACGGGGGGTGGTGGTGAGCAGTTCTTC
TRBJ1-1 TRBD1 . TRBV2 CASSVGQGGTEAFF TGTGCCAGCAGTGTGGGCCAGGGGGGGACTGAAGCTTTCTTT
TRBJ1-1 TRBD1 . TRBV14 CASSQWGLDRVLMSTEAFF TGTGCCAGCAGTCAATGGGGGCTGGACAGGGTCTTAATGAGCACTGAAGCTTTCTTT
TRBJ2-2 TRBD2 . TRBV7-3 CASSFGGGFSNTGELFF TGTGCCAGCAGCTTCGGCGGGGGATTCTCGAACACCGGGGAGCTGTTTTTT
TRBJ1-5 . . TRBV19 CASSPDSNQPQHF TGTGCCAGTAGTCCTGATAGCAATCAGCCCCAGCATTTT
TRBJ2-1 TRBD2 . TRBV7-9 CASSLAGEGVNEQFF TGTGCCAGCAGCTTGGCGGGAGAAGGGGTCAATGAGCAGTTCTTC
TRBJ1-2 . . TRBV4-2 CASSSRLPISGNGYTF TGTGCCAGCAGCTCCCGATTACCGATTTCAGGAAATGGCTACACCTTC
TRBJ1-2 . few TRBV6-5 CASSPGWDGYTF TGTGCCAGCAGTCCCGGGTGGGATGGCTACACCTTC
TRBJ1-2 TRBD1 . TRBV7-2 CASSLSVDRASYGYTF TGTGCCAGCAGCTTGTCCGTGGACAGGGCTAGCTATGGCTACACCTTC
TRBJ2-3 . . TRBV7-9 CASSLVLTDTQYF TGTGCCAGCAGCTTAGTCCTGACAGATACGCAGTATTTT
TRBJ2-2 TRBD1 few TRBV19 CASSIRGRNTGELFF TGTGCCAGTAGTATCAGGGGGCGGAACACCGGGGAGCTGTTTTTT
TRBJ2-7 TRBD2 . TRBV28 CASSLEREYYEQYF TGTGCCAGCAGTTTAGAGCGGGAGTACTACGAGCAGTACTTC
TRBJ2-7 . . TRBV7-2 CASSSTATYEQYF TGTGCCAGCAGCTCGACAGCCACCTACGAGCAGTACTTC
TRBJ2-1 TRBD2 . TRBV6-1 CASSLAGAYNEQFF TGTGCCAGCAGTCTAGCGGGAGCTTACAATGAGCAGTTCTTC
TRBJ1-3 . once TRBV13 CASSDPTGGNTIYF TGTGCCAGCAGCGACCCCACAGGGGGAAACACCATATATTTT
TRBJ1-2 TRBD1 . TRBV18 CASRRGSGYTF TGTGCCAGCCGCAGGGGGTCTGGCTACACCTTC
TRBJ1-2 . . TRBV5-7 CASTEDSPNYGYTF TGTGCCAGCACCGAGGACAGCCCTAACTATGGCTACACCTTC
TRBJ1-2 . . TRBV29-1 CSVGRGGPRYGYTF TGCAGCGTGGGGAGGGGGGGGCCTCGCTATGGCTACACCTTC
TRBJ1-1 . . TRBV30 CAWKTMAGRNTEAFF TGTGCCTGGAAAACTATGGCAGGGCGGAACACTGAAGCTTTCTTT
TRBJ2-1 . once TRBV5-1 CASRRGSGDNEQFF TGCGCCAGCAGACGGGGCTCGGGGGACAATGAGCAGTTCTTC
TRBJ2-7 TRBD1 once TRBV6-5 CASSPDRVASYEQYF TGTGCCAGCAGTCCTGACAGGGTCGCGTCCTACGAGCAGTACTTC
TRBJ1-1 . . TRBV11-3 CASSLTPASYSNRGRTEAFF TGTGCCAGCAGCTTAACGCCAGCGTCCTATTCTAACCGGGGGAGAACTGAAGCTTTCTTT
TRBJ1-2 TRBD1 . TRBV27 CASSLAWTGGNGYTF TGTGCCAGCAGTTTAGCCTGGACAGGAGGCAATGGCTACACCTTC
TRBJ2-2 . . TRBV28 CASSLRFAGTGELFF TGTGCCAGCAGTTTACGGTTCGCGGGGACCGGGGAGCTGTTTTTT
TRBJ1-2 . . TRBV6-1 CASSERKGSYTF TGTGCCAGCAGTGAGCGCAAGGGAAGCTACACCTTC
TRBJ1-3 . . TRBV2 CASSRRPGPDSGNTIYF TGTGCCAGCAGCCGCAGGCCGGGACCAGACTCTGGAAACACCATATATTTT
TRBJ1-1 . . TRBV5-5 CASSLAGHMNTEAFF TGTGCCAGCAGCTTGGCGGGACATATGAACACTGAAGCTTTCTTT
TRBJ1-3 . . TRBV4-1 CASSQHHRQALNSGNTIYF TGCGCCAGCAGCCAGCACCATAGACAAGCATTAAACTCTGGAAACACCATATATTTT
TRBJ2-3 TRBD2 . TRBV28 CASSPPKRGGTYTDTQYF TGTGCCAGCAGTCCCCCCAAGCGCGGGGGAACCTACACAGATACGCAGTATTTT
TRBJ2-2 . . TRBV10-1 CADPSGANNTGELFF TGCGCTGACCCTTCGGGCGCGAATAACACCGGGGAGCTGTTTTTT
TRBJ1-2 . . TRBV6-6 CASNPQRGGYGYTF TGTGCCAGCAACCCCCAACGGGGCGGCTATGGCTACACCTTC
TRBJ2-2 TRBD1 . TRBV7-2 CASSSQGTGELFF TGTGCCAGCAGCTCACAGGGGACCGGGGAGCTGTTTTTT
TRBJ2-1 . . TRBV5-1 CASRAGTNNEQFF TGCGCCAGCAGGGCCGGGACCAACAATGAGCAGTTCTTC
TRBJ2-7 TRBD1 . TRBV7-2 CASSLAAGGSYEQYF TGTGCCAGCAGCTTAGCGGCAGGGGGCTCCTACGAGCAGTACTTC
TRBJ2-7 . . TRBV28 CASSLEGVPEQYF TGTGCCAGCAGTTTAGAGGGGGTACCCGAGCAGTACTTC
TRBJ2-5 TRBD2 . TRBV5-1 CASSSGGGETQYF TGCGCCAGCAGCTCTGGGGGGGGAGAGACCCAGTACTTC
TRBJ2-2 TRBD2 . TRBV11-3 CASSPIAGTTGELFF TGTGCCAGCAGCCCAATAGCGGGAACCACCGGGGAGCTGTTTTTT
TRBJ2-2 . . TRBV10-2 CASSGMTGELFF TGCGCCAGCAGTGGGATGACCGGGGAGCTGTTTTTT
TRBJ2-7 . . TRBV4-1 CASSQKTQGAYEQYF TGCGCCAGCAGCCAAAAGACGCAGGGAGCCTACGAGCAGTACTTC
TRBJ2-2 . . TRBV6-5 CATRGTYTGELFF TGTGCCACCCGGGGGACCTACACCGGGGAGCTGTTTTTT
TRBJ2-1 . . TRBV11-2 CASSLSSYNEQFF TGTGCCAGCAGCTTGAGCTCCTACAATGAGCAGTTCTTC
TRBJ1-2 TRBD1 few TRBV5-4 CASSWVTGADGYTF TGTGCCAGCAGCTGGGTGACAGGGGCAGATGGCTACACCTTC